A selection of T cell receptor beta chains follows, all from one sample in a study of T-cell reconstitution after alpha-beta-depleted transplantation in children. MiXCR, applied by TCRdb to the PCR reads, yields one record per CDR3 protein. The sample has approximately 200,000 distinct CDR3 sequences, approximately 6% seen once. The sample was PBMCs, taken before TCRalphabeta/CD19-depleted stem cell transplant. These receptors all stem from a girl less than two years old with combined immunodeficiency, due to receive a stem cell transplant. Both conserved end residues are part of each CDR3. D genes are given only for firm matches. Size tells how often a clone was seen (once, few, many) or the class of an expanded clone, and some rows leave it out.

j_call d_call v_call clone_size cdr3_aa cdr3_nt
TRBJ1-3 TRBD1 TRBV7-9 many CASSLWTGGTGNTIYF TGTGCCAGCAGCTTATGGACAGGCGGGACTGGAAACACCATATATTTT
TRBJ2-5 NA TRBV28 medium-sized CASRLTGRETQYF TGTGCCAGCAGATTGACAGGGAGGGAGACCCAGTACTTC
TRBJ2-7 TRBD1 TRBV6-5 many CASSYARTGINEQYF TGTGCCAGCAGTTACGCACGGACAGGGATCAACGAGCAGTACTTC
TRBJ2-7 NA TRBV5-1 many CASSFTGSSYEQYF TGCGCCAGCAGCTTTACAGGGAGCTCCTACGAGCAGTACTTC
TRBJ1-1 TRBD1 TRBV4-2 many CASSRSGQGNEAFF TGTGCCAGCAGCCGATCGGGACAGGGAAATGAAGCTTTCTTT
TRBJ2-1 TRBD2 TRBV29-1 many CSVMTSPHEQFF TGCAGCGTGATGACTAGCCCCCATGAGCAGTTCTTC
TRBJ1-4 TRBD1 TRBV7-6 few CASSLEATGHEKLFF TGTGCCAGCAGCTTAGAGGCGACAGGGCATGAAAAACTGTTTTTT
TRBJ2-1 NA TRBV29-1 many CSVEDLASSYNEQFF TGCAGCGTTGAAGATTTAGCGAGCTCCTACAATGAGCAGTTCTTC
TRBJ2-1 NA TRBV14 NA CASSQGRKRRASYNEQFF TGTGCCAGCAGCCAAGGAAGGAAGCGCAGGGCCTCCTACAATGAGCAGTTCTTC
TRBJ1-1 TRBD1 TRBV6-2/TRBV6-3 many CASSYGQGPWNTEAFF TGTGCCAGCAGTTACGGACAGGGGCCATGGAACACTGAAGCTTTCTTT
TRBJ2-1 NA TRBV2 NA CARRSESSYNEQFF TGTGCCAGGAGAAGCGAGAGCTCCTACAATGAGCAGTTCTTC
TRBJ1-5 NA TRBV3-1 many CASSHGAGRDNQPQHF TGTGCCAGCAGCCACGGGGCCGGGCGGGACAATCAGCCCCAGCATTTT
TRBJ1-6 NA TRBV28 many CASSLWASGLSLVHF TGTGCCAGCAGTTTATGGGCCAGCGGGCTGTCCCTGGTCCACTTT
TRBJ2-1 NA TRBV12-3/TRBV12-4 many CASRTNNEQFF TGTGCCAGCAGAACTAACAATGAGCAGTTCTTC
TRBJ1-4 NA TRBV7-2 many CASSFPRGGNEKLFF TGTGCCAGCAGCTTCCCGAGAGGGGGTAATGAAAAACTGTTTTTT
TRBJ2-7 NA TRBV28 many CASRRVASSYEQYF TGTGCCAGCCGAAGGGTAGCCTCTTCCTACGAGCAGTACTTC
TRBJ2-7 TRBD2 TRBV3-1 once CASTKPSVGTSVYEQYF TGTGCCAGCACCAAACCTTCGGTGGGGACTAGCGTCTACGAGCAGTACTTC
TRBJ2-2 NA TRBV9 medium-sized CAWDMTGPGELFF TGTGCCTGGGACATGACAGGCCCCGGGGAGCTGTTTTTT
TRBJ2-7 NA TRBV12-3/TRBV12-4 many CASSGSETVYEQYF TGTGCCAGCAGCGGGTCGGAGACCGTCTACGAGCAGTACTTC
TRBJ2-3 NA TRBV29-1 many CSVEPGSTSTDTQYF TGCAGCGTAGAGCCGGGTTCAACGTCGACAGATACGCAGTATTTT
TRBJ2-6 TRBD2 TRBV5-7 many CASSLWEGLLSGANVLTF TGTGCCAGCAGCTTGTGGGAGGGCCTACTTTCTGGGGCCAACGTCCTGACTTTC
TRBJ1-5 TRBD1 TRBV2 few CASSEQGQNNQPQHF TGTGCCAGCAGTGAACAGGGACAGAACAATCAGCCCCAGCATTTT
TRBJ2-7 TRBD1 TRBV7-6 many CASSRTPGQGGYEQYF TGTGCCAGCAGCCGAACGCCGGGACAGGGAGGCTACGAGCAGTACTTC
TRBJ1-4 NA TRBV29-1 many CSGGDRPNEKLFF TGCAGCGGAGGAGACAGGCCTAATGAAAAACTGTTTTTT
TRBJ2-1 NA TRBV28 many CASSFGGGRGEQFF TGTGCCAGCAGTTTCGGTGGAGGGCGGGGTGAGCAGTTCTTC
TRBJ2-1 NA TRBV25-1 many CASSESGRSNEQFF TGTGCCAGCAGTGAATCCGGCAGAAGTAATGAGCAGTTCTTC
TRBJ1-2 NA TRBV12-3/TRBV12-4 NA CASSLGVFRTDRTEFGYTF TGTGCCAGCAGTTTGGGCGTGTTTCGGACGGACCGGACAGAATTCGGCTACACCTTC
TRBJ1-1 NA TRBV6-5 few CASSYSLGEAFF TGTGCCAGCAGTTACTCGTTGGGAGAAGCTTTCTTT
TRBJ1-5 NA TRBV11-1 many CASSLVEGIVSNQPQHF TGTGCCAGCAGCTTAGTCGAGGGTATCGTTAGCAATCAGCCCCAGCATTTT
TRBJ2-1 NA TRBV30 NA CALDPGPLNEQFF TGTGCCCTGGATCCGGGACCCCTCAATGAGCAGTTCTTC
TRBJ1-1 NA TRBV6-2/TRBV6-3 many CASSYFGVNTEAFF TGTGCCAGCAGTTACTTTGGAGTAAACACTGAAGCTTTCTTT
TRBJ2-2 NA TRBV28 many CASSTWSPNTGELFF TGTGCCAGCAGTACATGGAGCCCGAACACCGGGGAGCTGTTTTTT
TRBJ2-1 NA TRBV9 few CASSPGGRGYNEQFF TGTGCCAGCAGCCCTGGGGGTCGCGGCTACAATGAGCAGTTCTTC
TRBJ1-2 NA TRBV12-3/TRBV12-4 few CASSPTEGVLANYGYTF TGTGCCAGCAGTCCGACAGAGGGAGTATTAGCTAACTATGGCTACACCTTC
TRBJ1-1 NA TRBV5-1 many CASSLALQGMNTEAFF TGCGCCAGCAGCTTGGCCTTACAGGGAATGAACACTGAAGCTTTCTTT
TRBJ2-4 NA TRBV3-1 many CASSQGGRIDIQYF TGTGCCAGCAGCCAAGGCGGGCGAATCGACATTCAGTACTTC
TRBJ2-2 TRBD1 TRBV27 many CASSPEGQATGELFF TGTGCCAGCAGTCCAGAGGGACAGGCGACTGGGGAGCTGTTTTTT
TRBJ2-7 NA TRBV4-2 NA CAISHQPLSYEQYF TGTGCCATCAGCCATCAGCCCCTCTCCTACGAGCAGTACTTC
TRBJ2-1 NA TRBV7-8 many CASSLLVIAVGPNEQFF TGTGCCAGCAGCTTGTTAGTGATAGCCGTAGGTCCCAATGAGCAGTTCTTC
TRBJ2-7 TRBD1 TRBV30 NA CAWSGDRVDEQYF TGTGCCTGGAGCGGGGACAGGGTCGACGAGCAGTACTTC
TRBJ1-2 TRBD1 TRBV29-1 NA CSVVTWTGGIYGYTF TGCAGCGTTGTGACTTGGACAGGGGGGATCTATGGCTACACCTTC
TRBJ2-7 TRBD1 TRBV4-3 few CASSPRGRGRTYEQYF TGCGCCAGCAGCCCTAGGGGGCGAGGACGCACCTACGAGCAGTACTTC
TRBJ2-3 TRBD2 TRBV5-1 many CASSAGLAGGQLDTQYF TGCGCCAGCAGCGCGGGACTAGCGGGGGGCCAATTAGATACGCAGTATTTT
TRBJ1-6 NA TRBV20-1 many CSAIPLGRVSYNSPLHF TGCAGTGCTATACCCCTCGGGCGTGTCTCCTATAATTCACCCCTCCACTTT
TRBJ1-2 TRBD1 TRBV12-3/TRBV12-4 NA CASSLAGDSDGYTF TGTGCCAGCAGTTTAGCCGGGGACAGCGATGGCTACACCTTC
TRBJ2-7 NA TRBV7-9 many CAISGNSYEQYF TGTGCCATCTCAGGGAACTCCTACGAGCAGTACTTC
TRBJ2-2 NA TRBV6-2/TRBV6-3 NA CASSYLFSGELFF TGTGCCAGCAGTTACTTATTCTCCGGGGAGCTGTTTTTT
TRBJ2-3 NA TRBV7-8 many CASSSQFEDTGDTQYF TGTGCCAGCAGCTCCCAGTTTGAAGATACGGGAGATACGCAGTATTTT
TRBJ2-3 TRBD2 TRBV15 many CATSRALAGNTDTQYF TGTGCCACCAGCAGAGCACTAGCGGGGAACACAGATACGCAGTATTTT
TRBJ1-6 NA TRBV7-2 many CASSLPTRQGFQSPLHF TGTGCCAGCAGCTTACCCACGCGGCAGGGTTTCCAATCACCCCTCCACTTT
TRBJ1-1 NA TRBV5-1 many CASSLGAAHTEAFF TGCGCCAGCAGCTTGGGAGCGGCCCACACTGAAGCTTTCTTT